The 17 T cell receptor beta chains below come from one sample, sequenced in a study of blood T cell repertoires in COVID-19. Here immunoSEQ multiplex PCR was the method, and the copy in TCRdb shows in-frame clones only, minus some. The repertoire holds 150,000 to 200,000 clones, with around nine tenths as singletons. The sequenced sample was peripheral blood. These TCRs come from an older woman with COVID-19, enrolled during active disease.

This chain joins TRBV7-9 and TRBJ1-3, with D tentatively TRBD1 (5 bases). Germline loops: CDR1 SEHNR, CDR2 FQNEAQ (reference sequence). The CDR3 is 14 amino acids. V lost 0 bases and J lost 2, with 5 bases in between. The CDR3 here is CASSLAGAGNTIYF. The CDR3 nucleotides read TGTGCCAGCAGCTTAGCAGGGGCTGGAAACACCATATATTTT. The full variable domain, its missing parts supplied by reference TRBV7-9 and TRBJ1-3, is DTGVSQNPRHKITKRGQNVTFRCDPISEHNRLYWYRQTLGQGPEFLTYFQNEAQLEKSRLLSDRFSAERPKGSFSTLEIQRTEQGDSAMYLCASSLAGAGNTIYFGEGSWLTVV.

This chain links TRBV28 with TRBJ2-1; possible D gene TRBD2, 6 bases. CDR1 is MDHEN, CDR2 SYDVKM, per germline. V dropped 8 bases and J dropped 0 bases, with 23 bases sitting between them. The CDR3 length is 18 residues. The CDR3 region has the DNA TGTGCCAGCGGGGGGTTTGCGCGGTACGGGATCTCCTACAATGAGCAGTTCTTC. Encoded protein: CASGGFARYGISYNEQFF.

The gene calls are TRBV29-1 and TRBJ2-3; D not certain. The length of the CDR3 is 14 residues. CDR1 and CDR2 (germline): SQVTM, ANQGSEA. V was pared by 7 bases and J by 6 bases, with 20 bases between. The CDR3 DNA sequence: TGCAGCGCCCGTCGACTGCAGACGCGGGATACGCAGTATTTT. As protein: CSARRLQTRDTQYF.

This CDR3 is CASSPGTGVTDTQYF. The DNA of the CDR3 is TGTGCCAGCAGTCCCGGGACAGGGGTCACAGATACGCAGTATTTT. The chain recombines TRBV28 with TRBJ2-3; 10 bases match TRBD1. The V gene's germline CDR1 is MDHEN and CDR2 SYDVKM. The V segment lost 5 bases and the J segment 2 bases; nucleotides outside the gene matches: 4. CDR3 size: 15 residues.

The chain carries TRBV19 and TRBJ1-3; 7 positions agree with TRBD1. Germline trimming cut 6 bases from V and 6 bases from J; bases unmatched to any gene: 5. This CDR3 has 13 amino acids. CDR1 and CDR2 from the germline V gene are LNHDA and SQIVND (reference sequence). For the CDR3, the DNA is TGTGCCAGTAGGAACAGGGGAGAAAACACCATATATTTT. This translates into CASRNRGENTIYF.

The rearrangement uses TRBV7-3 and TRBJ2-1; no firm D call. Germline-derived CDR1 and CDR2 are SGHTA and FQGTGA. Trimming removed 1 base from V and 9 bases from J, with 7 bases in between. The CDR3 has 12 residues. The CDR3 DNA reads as TGTGCCAGCAGCTTAATAGCTAGTGAGCAGTTCTTC. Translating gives CASSLIASEQFF.

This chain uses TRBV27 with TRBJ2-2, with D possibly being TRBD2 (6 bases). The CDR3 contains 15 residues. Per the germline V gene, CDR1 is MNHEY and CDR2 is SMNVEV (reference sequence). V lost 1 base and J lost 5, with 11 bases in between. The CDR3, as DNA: TGTGCCAGCAGTTTATGGGGACTTCAAACCGGGGAGCTGTTTTTT. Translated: CASSLWGLQTGELFF.

Written as DNA, the CDR3 is TGTGCCAGCAGCTTTAGTTATGAGCAGTTCTTC. Translation gives CASSFSYEQFF. The chain uses TRBV7-9 and TRBJ2-1; D is ambiguous. Trimming took 3 bases from V and 8 from J, leaving 5 bases between them. This CDR3 contains 11 residues. Germline-derived CDR1 and CDR2 are SEHNR and FQNEAQ (reference sequence).

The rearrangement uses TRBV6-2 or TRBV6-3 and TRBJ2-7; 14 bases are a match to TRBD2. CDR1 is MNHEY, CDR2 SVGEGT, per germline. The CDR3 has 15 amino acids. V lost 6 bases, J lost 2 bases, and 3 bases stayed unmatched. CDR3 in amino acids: CASSPTSGRAYEQYF. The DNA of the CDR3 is TGTGCCAGCAGCCCGACTAGCGGGAGGGCCTACGAGCAGTACTTC.

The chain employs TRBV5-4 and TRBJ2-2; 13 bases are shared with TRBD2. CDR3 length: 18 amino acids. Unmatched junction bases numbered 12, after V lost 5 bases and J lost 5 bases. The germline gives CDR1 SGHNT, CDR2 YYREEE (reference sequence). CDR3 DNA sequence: TGTGCCAGCAGTAAAACTAGCGGGAGGGCCCATAGGACCGGGGAGCTGTTTTTT. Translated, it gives CASSKTSGRAHRTGELFF.

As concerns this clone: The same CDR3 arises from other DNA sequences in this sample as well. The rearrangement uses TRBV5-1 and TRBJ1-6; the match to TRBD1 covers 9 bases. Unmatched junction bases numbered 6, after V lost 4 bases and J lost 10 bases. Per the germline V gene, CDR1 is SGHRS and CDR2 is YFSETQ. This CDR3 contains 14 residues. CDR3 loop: CASSLGQGSSPLHF. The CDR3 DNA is TGCGCCAGCAGCCTGGGACAGGGAAGCTCACCCCTCCACTTT. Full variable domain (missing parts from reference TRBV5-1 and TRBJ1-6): KAGVTQTPRYLIKTRGQQVTLSCSPISGHRSVSWYQQTPGQGLQFLFEYFSETQRNKGNFPGRFSGRQFSNSRSEMNVSTLELGDSALYLCASSLGQGSSPLHFGNGTRLTVT.

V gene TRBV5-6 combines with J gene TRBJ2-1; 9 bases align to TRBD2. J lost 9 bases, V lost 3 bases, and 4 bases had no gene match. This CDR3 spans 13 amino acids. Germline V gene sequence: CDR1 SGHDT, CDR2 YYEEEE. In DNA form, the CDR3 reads TGTGCCAGCAGCTCCACTAGCGGGCTTGAGCAGTTCTTC. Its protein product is CASSSTSGLEQFF.

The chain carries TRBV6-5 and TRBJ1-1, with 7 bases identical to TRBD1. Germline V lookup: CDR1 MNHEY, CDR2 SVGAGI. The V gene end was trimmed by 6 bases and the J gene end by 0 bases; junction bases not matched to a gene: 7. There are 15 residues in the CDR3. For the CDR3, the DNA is TGTGCCAGCAGAGACCCGGGACAGCTGAACACTGAAGCTTTCTTT. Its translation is CASRDPGQLNTEAFF.

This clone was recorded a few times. In DNA, the CDR3 is TGTGCCAGCAGTTACTCGATGGGACAGGGGGGCGAAAAACTGTTTTTT. It codes for CASSYSMGQGGEKLFF. V and J are TRBV6-5 and TRBJ1-4, with 11 bases aligning to TRBD1. CDR1 is MNHEY, CDR2 SVGAGI, per germline. The CDR3 totals 16 residues. Trimming removed 0 bases from V and 8 bases from J; junction bases left unmatched: 5.

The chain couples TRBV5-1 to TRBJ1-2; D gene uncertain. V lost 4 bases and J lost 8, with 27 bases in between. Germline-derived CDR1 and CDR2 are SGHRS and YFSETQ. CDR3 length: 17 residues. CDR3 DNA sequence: TGCGCCAGCAGCCCCCGCGAAGCGGGGTGGGCTGCGGGGGGCTACACCTTC. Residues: CASSPREAGWAAGGYTF.

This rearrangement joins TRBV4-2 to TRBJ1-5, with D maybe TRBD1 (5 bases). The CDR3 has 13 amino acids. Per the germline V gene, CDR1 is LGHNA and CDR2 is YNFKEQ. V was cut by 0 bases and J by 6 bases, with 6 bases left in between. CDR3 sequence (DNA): TGTGCCAGCAGCCAAGACAGGGCTCAGCCCCAGCATTTT. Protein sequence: CASSQDRAQPQHF.

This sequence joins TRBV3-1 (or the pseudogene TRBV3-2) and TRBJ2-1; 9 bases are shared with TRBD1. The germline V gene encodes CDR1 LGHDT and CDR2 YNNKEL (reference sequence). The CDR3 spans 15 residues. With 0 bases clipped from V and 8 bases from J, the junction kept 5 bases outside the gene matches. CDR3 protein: CASSQEGDRDHEQFF. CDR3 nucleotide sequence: TGTGCCAGCAGCCAAGAGGGGGACAGGGACCATGAGCAGTTCTTC.